The next 21 T cell receptor beta chains were all read from a single sample in a study of blood T cell repertoires in COVID-19. Sequenced by immunoSEQ multiplex PCR; TCRdb stores in-frame clones only, minus some. Of about 360,000 clones in the sample, around 86% are singletons; the top ten hold about 2.9%. Material for sequencing was peripheral blood. Receptor source: a human donor in a cohort sampled during active COVID-19.

The gene calls are TRBV4-2 and TRBJ2-2; 9 bases fit TRBD2. The CDR3 contains 16 residues. The J segment lost 7 bases and the V segment lost 1 base, leaving 7 bases of the junction unmatched. The germline V gene encodes CDR1 LGHNA and CDR2 YNFKEQ. The CDR3 is CASSQGRGGQIGELFF. In nucleotides, the CDR3 is TGTGCCAGCAGCCAAGGGCGGGGGGGCCAGATCGGGGAGCTGTTTTTT.

The chain couples TRBV19 to TRBJ1-5, with D perhaps TRBD1 (5 bases). Trimming shortened V by 3 bases and J by 7 bases, and 10 bases separated the two germline ends. The CDR3 is 13 residues long. Germline CDR1 LNHDA, CDR2 SQIVND (reference sequence). The CDR3 region is CASSIPGRQPQHF. CDR3 in DNA: TGTGCCAGTAGTATCCCAGGGAGGCAGCCCCAGCATTTT.

The chain is built from TRBV5-4 and TRBJ2-5; 8 bases match TRBD1. Germline V gene data show CDR1 as SGHNT and CDR2 as YYREEE (reference sequence). The CDR3 is made up of 15 amino acids. J gave up 4 bases and V 2 bases, and 7 bases lay outside the gene matches. CDR3 bases: TGTGCCAGCAGCTTTGACAGGGGCGTAGGAGAGACCCAGTACTTC. Protein sequence: CASSFDRGVGETQYF.

The rearrangement joins TRBV7-3 to TRBJ1-6, with a tentative D call TRBD1 (5 bases). Per the germline V gene, CDR1 is SGHTA and CDR2 is FQGTGA. V was clipped by 0 bases and J by 3 bases, with 6 bases between them. This CDR3 has 15 residues. The CDR3 coding sequence is TGTGCCAGCAGCTTAACCCAGGGCTATAATTCACCCCTCCACTTT. This encodes CASSLTQGYNSPLHF.

The rearrangement joins TRBV4-2 to TRBJ2-2; maybe TRBD2 (5 bases). There are 15 residues in the CDR3. CDR1 is LGHNA, CDR2 YNFKEQ, per germline. Trimming stripped 3 bases from V and 0 bases from J, with 8 bases between. The CDR3 protein is CASSQTGTNTGELFF. Written as DNA, the CDR3 is TGTGCCAGCAGCCAGACCGGGACGAACACCGGGGAGCTGTTTTTT.

The J gene is TRBJ2-1, the V gene TRBV3-1 (or the pseudogene TRBV3-2), with D possibly TRBD2 on 6 matching bases. The germline CDR1 and CDR2 sequences are LGHDT and YNNKEL (reference sequence). Trimming took 1 base from V and 7 from J, leaving 14 bases between them. CDR3 length equals 15 residues. CDR3 in amino acids: CASSQGAGQGNEQFF. CDR3 sequence (DNA): TGTGCCAGCAGCCAAGGGGCGGGGCAAGGGAATGAGCAGTTCTTC.

The chain combines TRBV7-9 with TRBJ1-1; 8 nucleotides agree with TRBD1. The CDR3 consists of 14 residues. Germline loops: CDR1 SEHNR, CDR2 FQNEAQ (reference sequence). Trimming at V came to 6 bases and at J to 4 bases, leaving 7 bases not matched to a gene. The CDR3 nucleotides read TGTGCCAGCAGGCGTAATCAGGGGGCCACTGAAGCTTTCTTT. Translating it yields CASRRNQGATEAFF.

In its sample, this clone was seen once. This chain connects TRBV19 to TRBJ2-2; 7 bases agree with TRBD2. Germline assignment: CDR1 LNHDA and CDR2 SQIVND (reference sequence). The CDR3 sequence is 19 residues long. J was trimmed by 1 base and V by 5 bases; bases with no gene match: 16. The CDR3 nucleotides are TGTGCCAGTAGTGCACATCCTCGGGCGGGAGCCGTGAACACCGGGGAGCTGTTTTTT. It codes for CASSAHPRAGAVNTGELFF.

The chain is built from TRBV30 and TRBJ1-5; 9 bases are a match to TRBD1. This CDR3 has 13 amino acids. The germline gives CDR1 GTSNPN, CDR2 SVGIG (reference sequence). V dropped 2 bases and J dropped 9; count of bases not matched to a gene: 5. The CDR3, as DNA: TGTGCCTGGAGTACGGGACAGGGAGGGCCCCAGCATTTT. Its protein product is CAWSTGQGGPQHF.

This clone was seen just once. This chain links TRBV2 with TRBJ1-1; D unclear. CDR1 and CDR2 from the germline V gene are SNHLY and FYNNEI. Between the trimmed V and J ends, which lost 6 bases and 5 bases, there was a span of 13 bases. The CDR3 contains 13 residues. CDR3 sequence (DNA): TGTGCCAGCAGGAGACCGACGGGGACTGAAGCTTTCTTT. The encoded protein is CASRRPTGTEAFF.

CDR3 DNA: TGTGCCAGCAGCTTAATGAGCGAAAAACTGTTTTTT. Translating it yields CASSLMSEKLFF. V is TRBV11-2 and J is TRBJ1-4; D uncertain. In germline, CDR1 is SGHAT, CDR2 FQNNGV. The V and J ends lost 2 bases and 8 bases respectively, with 6 bases between them. The CDR3 is 12 residues long.

This chain joins TRBV5-5 and TRBJ2-5; 10 nucleotides agree with TRBD1. With V trimmed by 4 bases and J by 5 bases, 8 bases remained unmatched. The V gene's germline CDR1 is SGHKS and CDR2 YYEKEE (reference sequence). The CDR3 is 15 residues long. CDR3 coding DNA: TGTGCCAGCAGCCGTGGGACAGGGGATGCGGAGACCCAGTACTTC. Its protein is CASSRGTGDAETQYF.

The rearrangement joins TRBV7-8 to TRBJ1-4; D is uncertain. With 2 bases removed from V and 0 bases from J, the gap between germline ends came to 7 bases. In germline, CDR1 is SGHVS, CDR2 FQNEAQ. This CDR3 is 15 amino acids long. The CDR3 nucleotides are TGTGCCAGCAGCTTAAGAACAGCAACTAATGAAAAACTGTTTTTT. It specifies CASSLRTATNEKLFF.

This clone has only one observation. This rearrangement joins TRBV9 to TRBJ2-5; D perhaps matches TRBD1 (5 bases). Germline loops: CDR1 SGDLS, CDR2 YYNGEE. The V and J ends lost 0 bases and 4 bases respectively, with 13 bases between them. The CDR3 runs to 15 residues. CDR3 sequence (DNA): TGTGCCAGCAGCGTAGGGCAGGGTGTGGGAGAGACCCAGTACTTC. Translating gives CASSVGQGVGETQYF.

DNA for the CDR3: TGTGCCAGCAGTTACTCGACTAGCGGGGGGGCAGGGACCCAGTACTTC. Translated, it gives CASSYSTSGGAGTQYF. The rearrangement uses TRBV6-6 and TRBJ2-5, with 14 bases aligning to TRBD2. J gave up 7 bases and V 0 bases, and 4 bases lay outside the gene matches. The germline V gene has CDR1 MNHNY and CDR2 SVGAGI (reference sequence). This CDR3 is 16 amino acids long.

The rearrangement uses TRBV5-1 and TRBJ2-3, with 8 nucleotides matching TRBD2. CDR1 is SGHRS and CDR2 is YFSETQ in the germline V gene. The trim removed 4 bases at V and 2 bases at J, leaving 3 bases unmatched. The length of the CDR3 is 14 residues. The CDR3 DNA sequence: TGCGCCAGCAGCGCGACTAGCGACACAGATACGCAGTATTTT. Encoded protein: CASSATSDTDTQYF.

V and J are TRBV2 and TRBJ2-3, with 10 bases fitting TRBD2. The V gene's germline CDR1 is SNHLY and CDR2 FYNNEI. This CDR3 comprises 20 residues. The V and J ends lost 4 bases and 1 base, in that order; junction bases with no gene match: 17. The CDR3 is CASSGQRGGTANIRTDTQYF. CDR3 sequence (DNA): TGTGCCAGCAGTGGCCAGCGGGGGGGGACAGCGAACATCCGCACAGATACGCAGTATTTT. Full variable domain (missing parts from reference TRBV2 and TRBJ2-3): EPEVTQTPSHQVTQMGQEVILRCVPISNHLYFYWYRQILGQKVEFLVSFYNNEISEKSEIFDDQFSVERPDGSNFTLKIRSTKLEDSAMYFCASSGQRGGTANIRTDTQYFGPGTRLTVL.

On this clone: A junction boundary mismatches the germline segment, possibly from a read error. This chain links TRBV29-1 with TRBJ1-1; the D gene is possibly TRBD1 (6 bases). The germline V gene encodes CDR1 SQVTM and CDR2 ANQGSEA. The CDR3 runs to 12 residues. CDR3 in amino acids: CSVSQWDTKAFF. CDR3 nucleotides: TGCAGCGTCTCCCAGTGGGACACTAAAGCTTTCTTT.

V usage is TRBV10-3 and J usage is TRBJ2-1; D gene ambiguous. The CDR3 extends over 14 amino acids. The germline V gene encodes CDR1 ENHRY and CDR2 SYGVKD. Trimming cost V 2 bases and J 9 bases, with 14 bases left between them. The DNA of the CDR3 is TGTGCCATCAGTGAGGTAGATTACCGTGGTGAGCAGTTCTTC. Its protein is CAISEVDYRGEQFF.

V is TRBV2 and J is TRBJ1-2; the D gene is possibly TRBD1 (6 bases). The CDR3 runs 15 residues. CDR1 and CDR2 from the germline V gene are SNHLY and FYNNEI. Between the trimmed V and J ends, which lost 0 bases and 8 bases, there was a span of 16 bases. The CDR3 is CASSEAGRGLKGYTF. CDR3 in DNA: TGTGCCAGCAGTGAAGCAGGGCGGGGGCTGAAAGGCTACACCTTC.

V and J are TRBV19 and TRBJ2-2; no firm D call. The CDR3 consists of 13 residues. CDR1 is LNHDA and CDR2 is SQIVND in the germline V gene (reference sequence). V was clipped by 5 bases and J by 3 bases, with 7 bases between them. This chain's CDR3 is CASSSVYTGELFF. The CDR3 nucleotides read TGTGCCAGTAGTTCCGTTTACACCGGGGAGCTGTTTTTT.